These T cell receptor beta chains were read from a single sample in a study of PD-1 blockade in classical Hodgkin lymphoma. The assay was immunoSEQ multiplex PCR, and TCRdb's table has in-frame clones only and misses some. The sample lists roughly 20,000 clones, over 65% occurring once. This material consisted of peripheral blood mononuclear cells (PBMCs), taken before the fourth cycle of nivolumab. These receptors were collected from a human donor with classical Hodgkin lymphoma. Each CDR3 is given with its conserved first and last residue. Fields, in order: clone size, D gene, CDR3 length, J gene, V gene, CDR3 protein, CDR3 DNA. A D gene is named only where the DNA matches it firmly. The listing skips clone size in some rows; elsewhere it reads once, few, many or a size class.

size: NA; D: NA; length: 13; J: TRBJ2-7; V: TRBV10-1; CDR3: CASSDRATYEQYF; DNA: TGCGCCAGCAGTGACCGGGCGACCTACGAGCAGTACTTC
size: NA; D: NA; length: 15; J: TRBJ1-4; V: TRBV4-1; CDR3: CASSQVGGTNEKLFF; DNA: TGCGCCAGCAGCCAAGTGGGGGGAACTAATGAAAAACTGTTTTTT
size: NA; D: TRBD2; length: 16; J: TRBJ2-1; V: TRBV7-9; CDR3: CASSLGTSGSYNEQFF; DNA: TGTGCCAGCAGCTTGGGGACTAGCGGGAGTTACAATGAGCAGTTCTTC
size: once; D: NA; length: 15; J: TRBJ1-2; V: TRBV15; CDR3: CATSRQGERGYGYTF; DNA: TGTGCCACCAGCAGACAGGGTGAAAGAGGCTATGGCTACACCTTC
size: NA; D: NA; length: 15; J: TRBJ2-1; V: TRBV28; CDR3: CASRLIAESDNEQFF; DNA: TGTGCCAGCAGGTTAATAGCGGAAAGCGACAATGAGCAGTTCTTC
size: few; D: TRBD1; length: 15; J: TRBJ1-1; V: TRBV5-5; CDR3: CASSLATGVNTEAFF; DNA: TGTGCCAGCAGCTTGGCCACAGGGGTGAACACTGAAGCTTTCTTT
size: NA; D: NA; length: 12; J: TRBJ2-7; V: TRBV4-1; CDR3: CASSQKGDEQYF; DNA: TGCGCCAGCAGCCAAAAAGGAGACGAGCAGTACTTC
size: NA; D: NA; length: 15; J: TRBJ2-5; V: TRBV7-8; CDR3: CASSLVRAGAETQYF; DNA: TGTGCCAGCAGCTTAGTAAGGGCAGGGGCAGAGACCCAGTACTTC
size: NA; D: NA; length: 14; J: TRBJ2-5; V: TRBV15; CDR3: CATSREASRETQYF; DNA: TGTGCCACCAGCAGAGAAGCGAGTCGGGAGACCCAGTACTTC
size: NA; D: NA; length: 15; J: TRBJ2-7; V: TRBV11-3; CDR3: CASSQSAGSSYEQYF; DNA: TGTGCCAGCAGCCAGTCGGCGGGATCCTCCTACGAGCAGTACTTC